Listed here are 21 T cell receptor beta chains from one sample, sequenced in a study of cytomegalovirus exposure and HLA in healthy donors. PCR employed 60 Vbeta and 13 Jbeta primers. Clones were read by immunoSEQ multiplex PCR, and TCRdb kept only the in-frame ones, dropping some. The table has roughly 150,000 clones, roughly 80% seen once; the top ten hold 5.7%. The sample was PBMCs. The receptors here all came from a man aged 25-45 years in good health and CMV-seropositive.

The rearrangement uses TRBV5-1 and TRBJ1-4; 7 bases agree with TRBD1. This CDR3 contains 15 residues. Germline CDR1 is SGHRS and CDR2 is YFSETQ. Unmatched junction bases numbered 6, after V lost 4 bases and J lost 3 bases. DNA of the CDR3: TGCGCCAGCAGCCCAATCGGGACAGCTAATGAAAAACTGTTTTTT. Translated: CASSPIGTANEKLFF. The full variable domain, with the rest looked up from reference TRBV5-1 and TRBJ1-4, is KAGVTQTPRYLIKTRGQQVTLSCSPISGHRSVSWYQQTPGQGLQFLFEYFSETQRNKGNFPGRFSGRQFSNSRSEMNVSTLELGDSALYLCASSPIGTANEKLFFGSGTQLSVL.

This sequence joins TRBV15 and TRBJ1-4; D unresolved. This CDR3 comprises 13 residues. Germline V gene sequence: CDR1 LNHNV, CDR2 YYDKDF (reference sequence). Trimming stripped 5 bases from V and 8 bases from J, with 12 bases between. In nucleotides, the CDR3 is TGTGCCACCAGCCTGGGCCGGCAGGAAAAACTGTTTTTT. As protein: CATSLGRQEKLFF.

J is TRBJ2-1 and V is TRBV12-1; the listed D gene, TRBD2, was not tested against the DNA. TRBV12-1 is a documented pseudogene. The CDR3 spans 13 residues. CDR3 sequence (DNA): TGTGCCAGCAGCTCGAGACTAGGACATGAGCAGTTCTTC. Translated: CASSSRLGHEQFF.

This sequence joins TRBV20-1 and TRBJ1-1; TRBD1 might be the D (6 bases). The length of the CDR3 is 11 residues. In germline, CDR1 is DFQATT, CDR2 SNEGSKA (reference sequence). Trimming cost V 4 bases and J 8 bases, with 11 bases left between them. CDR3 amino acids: CSATTGPEAFF. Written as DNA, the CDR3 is TGCAGTGCTACAACAGGGCCCGAAGCTTTCTTT.

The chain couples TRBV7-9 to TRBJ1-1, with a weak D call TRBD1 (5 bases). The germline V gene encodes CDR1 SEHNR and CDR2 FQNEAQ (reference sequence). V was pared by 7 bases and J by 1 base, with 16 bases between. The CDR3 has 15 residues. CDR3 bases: TGTGCCAGCACCCTCGACGGGGGGAAGAACACTGAAGCTTTCTTT. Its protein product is CASTLDGGKNTEAFF.

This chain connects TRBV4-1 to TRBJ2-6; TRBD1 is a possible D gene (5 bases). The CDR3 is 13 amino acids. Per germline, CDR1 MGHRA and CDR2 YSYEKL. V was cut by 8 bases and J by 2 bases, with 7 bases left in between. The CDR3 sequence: CASLGAGANVLTF. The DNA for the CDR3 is TGCGCCAGCCTAGGGGCTGGGGCCAACGTCCTGACTTTC.

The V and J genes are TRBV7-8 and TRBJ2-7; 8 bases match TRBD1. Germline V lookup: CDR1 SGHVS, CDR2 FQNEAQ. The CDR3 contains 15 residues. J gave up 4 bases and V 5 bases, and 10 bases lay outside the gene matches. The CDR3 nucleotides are TGTGCCAGCAGCACGGCAGGGGGCTTTAAGTACGAGCAGTACTTC. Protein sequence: CASSTAGGFKYEQYF.

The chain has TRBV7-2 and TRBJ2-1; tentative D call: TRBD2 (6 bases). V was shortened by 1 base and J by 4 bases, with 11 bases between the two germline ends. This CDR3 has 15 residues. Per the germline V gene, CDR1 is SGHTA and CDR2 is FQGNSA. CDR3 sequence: CASSLGAGYYNEQFF. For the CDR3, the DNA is TGTGCCAGCAGCTTAGGCGCGGGGTATTACAATGAGCAGTTCTTC.

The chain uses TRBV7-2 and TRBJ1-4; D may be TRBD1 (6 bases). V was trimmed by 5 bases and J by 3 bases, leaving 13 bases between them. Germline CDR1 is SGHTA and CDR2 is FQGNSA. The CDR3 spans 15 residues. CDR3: CASSPTGRANEKLFF. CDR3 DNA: TGTGCCAGCAGCCCCACAGGGAGGGCTAATGAAAAACTGTTTTTT.

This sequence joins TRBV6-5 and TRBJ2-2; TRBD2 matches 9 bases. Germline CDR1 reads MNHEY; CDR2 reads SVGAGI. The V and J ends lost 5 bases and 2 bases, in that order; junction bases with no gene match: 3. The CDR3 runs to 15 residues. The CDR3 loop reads CASSPSGINTGELFF. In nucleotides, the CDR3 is TGTGCCAGCAGTCCTAGCGGGATAAACACCGGGGAGCTGTTTTTT.

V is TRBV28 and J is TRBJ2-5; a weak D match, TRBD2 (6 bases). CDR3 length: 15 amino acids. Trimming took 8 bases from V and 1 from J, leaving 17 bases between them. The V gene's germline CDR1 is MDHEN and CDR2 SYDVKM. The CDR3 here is CASARDRGIQETQYF. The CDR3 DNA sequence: TGTGCCAGCGCCCGGGACCGGGGGATCCAAGAGACCCAGTACTTC.

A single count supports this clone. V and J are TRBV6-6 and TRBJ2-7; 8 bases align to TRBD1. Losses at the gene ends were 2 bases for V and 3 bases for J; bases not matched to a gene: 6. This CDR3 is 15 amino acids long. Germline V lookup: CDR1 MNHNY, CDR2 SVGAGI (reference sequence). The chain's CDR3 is CASSYGTGQDYEQYF. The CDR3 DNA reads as TGTGCCAGCAGTTACGGGACAGGACAAGACTACGAGCAGTACTTC.

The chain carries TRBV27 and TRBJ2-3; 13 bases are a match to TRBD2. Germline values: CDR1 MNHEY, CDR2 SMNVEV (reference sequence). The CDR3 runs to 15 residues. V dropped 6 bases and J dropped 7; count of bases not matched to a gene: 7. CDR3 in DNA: TGTGCCAGCAGCCGGACTAGCGGGGGTCTGAATACGCAGTATTTT. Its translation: CASSRTSGGLNTQYF.

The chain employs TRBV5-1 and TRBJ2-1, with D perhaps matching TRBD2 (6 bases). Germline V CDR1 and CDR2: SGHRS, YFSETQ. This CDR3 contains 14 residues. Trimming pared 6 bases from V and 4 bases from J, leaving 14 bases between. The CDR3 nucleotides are TGCGCCAGCATGTCGGGAGTTGGTTACAATGAGCAGTTCTTC. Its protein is CASMSGVGYNEQFF.

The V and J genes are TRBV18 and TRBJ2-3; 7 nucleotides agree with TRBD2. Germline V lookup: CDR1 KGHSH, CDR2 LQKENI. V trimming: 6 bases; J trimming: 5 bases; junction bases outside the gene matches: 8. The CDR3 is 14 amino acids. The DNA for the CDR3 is TGTGCCAGCTCCCTCCGGACTAGATTAGATACGCAGTATTTT. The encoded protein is CASSLRTRLDTQYF.

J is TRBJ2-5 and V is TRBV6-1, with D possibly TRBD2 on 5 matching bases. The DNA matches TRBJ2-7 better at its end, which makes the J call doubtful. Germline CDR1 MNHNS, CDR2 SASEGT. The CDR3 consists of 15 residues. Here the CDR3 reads CASSADYYGSYEQYF. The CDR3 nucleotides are TGTGCCAGCAGTGCCGACTACTATGGGTCCTACGAGCAGTACTTC.

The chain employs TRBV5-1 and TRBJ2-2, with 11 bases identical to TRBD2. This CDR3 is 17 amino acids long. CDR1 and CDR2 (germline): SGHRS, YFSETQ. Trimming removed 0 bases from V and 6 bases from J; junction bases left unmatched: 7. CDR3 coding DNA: TGCGCCAGCAGCTTGGGAGGACTAGCGGGTTTCGCCGGGGAGCTGTTTTTT. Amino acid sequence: CASSLGGLAGFAGELFF.

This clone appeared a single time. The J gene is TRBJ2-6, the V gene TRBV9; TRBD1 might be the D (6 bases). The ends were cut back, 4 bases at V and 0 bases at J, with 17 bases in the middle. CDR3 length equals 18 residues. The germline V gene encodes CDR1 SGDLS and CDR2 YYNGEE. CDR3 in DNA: TGTGCCAGCAGCATGGATACAGGGCGGTTCTCTGGGGCCAACGTCCTGACTTTC. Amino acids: CASSMDTGRFSGANVLTF.

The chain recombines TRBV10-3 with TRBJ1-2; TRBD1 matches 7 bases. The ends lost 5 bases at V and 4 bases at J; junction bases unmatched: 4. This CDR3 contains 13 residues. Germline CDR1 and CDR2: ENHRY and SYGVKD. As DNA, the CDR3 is TGTGCCATCAGTAGCGAGGGGGCCTATGGCTACACCTTC. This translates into CAISSEGAYGYTF.

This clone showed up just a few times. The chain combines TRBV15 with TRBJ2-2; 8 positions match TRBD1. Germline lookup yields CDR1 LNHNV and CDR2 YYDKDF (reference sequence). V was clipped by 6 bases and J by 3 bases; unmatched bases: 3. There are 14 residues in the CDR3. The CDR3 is CATRDRGDTGELFF. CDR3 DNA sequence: TGTGCCACCAGAGACAGGGGAGACACCGGGGAGCTGTTTTTT.

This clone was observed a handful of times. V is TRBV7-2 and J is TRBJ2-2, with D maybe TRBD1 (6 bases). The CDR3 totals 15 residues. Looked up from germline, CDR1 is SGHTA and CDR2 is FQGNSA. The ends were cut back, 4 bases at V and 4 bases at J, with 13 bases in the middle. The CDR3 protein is CASSYGQSGTGELFF. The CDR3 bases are TGTGCCAGCAGCTACGGACAGTCTGGCACCGGGGAGCTGTTTTTT.